The 30 T cell receptor beta chains presented below share a single source sample, sequenced in a study of blood T cells in healthy people across ages. The use of a sample-barcoded 5' primer and a J-beta primer mix characterized a second PCR of about 6 to 12 cycles. MiXCR, run by TCRdb on the 5' RACE reads, gives a single entry per CDR3 protein. The sample includes just under 750,000 distinct CDR3 sequences, approximately 21% of them seen just once. Sequencing was performed on blood. The receptors were gathered from a man between 70 and 80 years old in good health.

This chain connects TRBV6-5 to TRBJ2-7; tentatively, D is TRBD1 (6 bases). Germline assignment: CDR1 MNHEY and CDR2 SVGAGI. With 6 bases removed from V and 1 base from J, the gap between germline ends came to 10 bases. There are 13 residues in the CDR3. The CDR3 DNA follows: TGTGCCAGCAGCCAAGGACAGTCCTACGAGCAGTACTTC. Its translation: CASSQGQSYEQYF.

There are many counts of this clonotype. The CDR3 DNA follows: TGTGCCAGCAGGCCGACAGGGGATTTTTACGAGCAGTACGTC. Its protein product is CASRPTGDFYEQYV. The rearrangement links TRBV12-3 or TRBV12-4 to TRBJ2-7; 8 nucleotides match TRBD1. Trimming took 6 bases from V and 4 from J; bases not matched to a gene: 8. This CDR3 contains 14 residues.

This clonotype was recorded many times. The chain has TRBV7-6 and TRBJ1-4, with TRBD1 matching over 9 bases. There are 15 residues in the CDR3. Unmatched junction bases numbered 5, after V lost 1 base and J lost 8 bases. Germline-derived CDR1 and CDR2 are SGHVS and FNYEAQ. For the CDR3, the DNA is TGTGCCAGCAGCTTAGGACAGGGGGGAGAGGAAAAACTGTTTTTT. This translates into CASSLGQGGEEKLFF.

This chain joins TRBV24-1 and TRBJ2-1; 7 positions agree with TRBD2. Unmatched junction bases numbered 5, after V lost 6 bases and J lost 7 bases. Germline V lookup: CDR1 KGHDR, CDR2 SFDVKD. The CDR3 loop spans 13 amino acids. CDR3 nucleotides: TGTGCCACCAGTTATTCGGGAGGAAATGAGCAGTTCTTC. Translated: CATSYSGGNEQFF.

V gene TRBV7-2 combines with J gene TRBJ2-1; a possible D gene is TRBD2 (6 bases). Germline V gene lookup returns CDR1 SGHTA and CDR2 FQGNSA. This CDR3 is 15 amino acids long. The V and J ends lost 4 bases and 6 bases respectively, with 16 bases between them. The CDR3 DNA is TGTGCCAGCAGCTCCAGCCGCGGAGGGGCCAATGAGCAGTTCTTC. It yields the protein CASSSSRGGANEQFF.

V usage is TRBV9 and J usage is TRBJ2-1; 7 bases are a match to TRBD2. Germline CDR1 reads SGDLS; CDR2 reads YYNGEE. Trimming removed 0 bases from V and 6 bases from J; junction bases left unmatched: 6. The CDR3 has 15 residues. CDR3 residues: CASSVGRGGTNEQFF. The CDR3 nucleotides are TGTGCCAGCAGCGTAGGTAGGGGAGGGACCAATGAGCAGTTCTTC.

This chain links TRBV25-1 with TRBJ2-2, with 13 bases that match TRBD2. Unmatched junction bases numbered 6, after V lost 3 bases and J lost 8 bases. This CDR3 comprises 16 residues. Germline loops: CDR1 MGHDK, CDR2 SYGVNS. CDR3 coding DNA: TGTGCCAGCAGTGACAGGACTAGCGGGGGTATTGGGGAGCTGTTTTTT. Translation: CASSDRTSGGIGELFF.

This clonotype was counted a few times. The chain has TRBV19 and TRBJ1-5; D may be TRBD1 (6 bases). From germline, CDR1 is LNHDA and CDR2 SQIVND (reference sequence). The CDR3 is made up of 13 amino acids. Deletions cut 8 bases from V and 0 bases from J, with 8 bases between. This CDR3 is CASGDTSNQPQHF. The CDR3 DNA follows: TGTGCCAGTGGGGACACTAGCAATCAGCCCCAGCATTTT.

This clonotype was picked up a small number of times. The chain joins TRBV5-5 to TRBJ2-3, with D tentatively TRBD1 or TRBD2 (7 bases each). There are 14 residues in the CDR3. Trimming shortened V by 5 bases and J by 4 bases, and 14 bases separated the two germline ends. The germline CDR1 and CDR2 sequences are SGHKS and YYEKEE (reference sequence). CDR3 residues: CASRGGGHPDTQYF. The CDR3 DNA follows: TGTGCCAGCAGGGGAGGGGGCCACCCAGATACGCAGTATTTT.

This chain uses TRBV27 with TRBJ1-1; D not resolved. V lost 8 bases and J 11 bases, leaving 18 bases between the germline ends. CDR1 and CDR2 (germline): MNHEY, SMNVEV (reference sequence). This CDR3 has 12 amino acids. The CDR3 DNA reads TGTGCCAGCCCAATTAGGCACCGCGGGGCTTTCTTT. Amino acid sequence: CASPIRHRGAFF.

This chain uses TRBV27 with TRBJ2-2; D not resolved. V lost 7 bases, J lost 1 base, and 10 bases lay in between. Per germline, CDR1 MNHEY and CDR2 SMNVEV (reference sequence). The CDR3 extends over 14 amino acids. CDR3 coding DNA: TGTGCCAGCACCACTTTAAGGAACACCGGGGAGCTGTTTTTT. Translation: CASTTLRNTGELFF.

This clonotype was counted a few times. V usage is TRBV20-1 and J usage is TRBJ1-2; 8 bases match TRBD1. CDR1 and CDR2 (germline): DFQATT, SNEGSKA (reference sequence). With V trimmed by 3 bases and J by 1 base, 7 bases remained unmatched. CDR3 length equals 15 residues. CDR3 sequence reads: CSASDRGTDNYGYTF. CDR3 sequence (DNA): TGCAGTGCTAGCGACAGGGGAACAGATAACTATGGCTACACCTTC.

The sample holds a few counts of this clonotype. The rearrangement joins TRBV7-3 to TRBJ2-5, with 11 bases aligning to TRBD2. J lost 2 bases, V lost 4 bases, and 9 bases had no gene match. The CDR3 is made up of 17 amino acids. CDR1 is SGHTA, CDR2 FQGTGA, per germline. The CDR3 nucleotides are TGTGCCAGCAGCTCCGGACTAGCGGGCCTACCTCAAGAGACCCAGTACTTC. Protein product: CASSSGLAGLPQETQYF.

This clonotype turned up a few times. The chain carries TRBV6-2 or TRBV6-3 and TRBJ2-3, with a tentative D call TRBD2 (5 bases). Trimming pared 5 bases from V and 3 bases from J, leaving 15 bases between. The germline V gene has CDR1 MNHEY and CDR2 SVGEGT. The CDR3 contains 15 residues. DNA for the CDR3: TGTGCCAGCAGTCTCGGCGAGGGAATAACAGATACGCAGTATTTT. Protein sequence: CASSLGEGITDTQYF.

This clonotype has just one count. V gene TRBV6-4 combines with J gene TRBJ2-2; no firm D call. V lost 6 bases and J 4 bases, leaving 9 bases between the germline ends. There are 13 residues in the CDR3. CDR1 is MRHNA, CDR2 SNTAGT, per germline. The CDR3 loop is CASRPESTGELFF. The CDR3 nucleotides read TGTGCCAGCAGGCCAGAATCCACCGGGGAGCTGTTTTTT.

The CDR3 loop reads CASSDVGTGAPGTQYF. As DNA, the CDR3 is TGTGCCAGCAGTGATGTAGGGACAGGGGCCCCCGGGACCCAGTACTTC. The chain combines TRBV25-1 with TRBJ2-5, with 10 positions matching TRBD1. CDR3 size: 16 residues. Germline-derived CDR1 and CDR2 are MGHDK and SYGVNS. Unmatched junction bases numbered 11, after V lost 3 bases and J lost 7 bases.

The chain is built from TRBV7-3 and TRBJ2-3, with no clear D. This CDR3 is 13 amino acids long. Trimming stripped 1 base from V and 6 bases from J, with 8 bases between. CDR1 is SGHTA, CDR2 FQGTGA, per germline. CDR3 loop: CASSLILMDTQYF. CDR3 DNA sequence: TGTGCCAGCAGCTTAATCCTCATGGATACGCAGTATTTT.

This clonotype was detected only a few times. The chain joins TRBV6-1 to TRBJ1-5; 8 bases are shared with TRBD1. Germline V CDR1 and CDR2: MNHNS, SASEGT. V shed 2 bases and J 3 bases; nucleotides not matched to a gene: 6. The CDR3 loop spans 16 amino acids. The CDR3 region is CASSERGQGFNQPQHF. For the CDR3, the DNA is TGTGCCAGCAGTGAACGCGGACAGGGCTTCAATCAGCCCCAGCATTTT.

This sequence joins TRBV12-3 or TRBV12-4 and TRBJ2-2; 8 positions agree with TRBD1. The V and J ends lost 3 bases and 2 bases, in that order; junction bases with no gene match: 8. CDR3 length: 17 residues. The CDR3, as DNA: TGTGCCAGCAGTTTTGTTCTCGGACAGGGTAACACCGGGGAGCTGTTTTTT. Translating it yields CASSFVLGQGNTGELFF.

The chain links TRBV6-2 or TRBV6-3 to TRBJ2-2, with D maybe TRBD1 (6 bases). Trimming took off 7 bases at V and 6 bases at J, with 9 bases between the two ends. Germline CDR1 is MNHEY and CDR2 is SVGEGT. The CDR3 runs to 12 residues. The CDR3 spells CASTTGSGELFF. The CDR3 DNA reads as TGTGCCAGCACCACAGGGTCCGGGGAGCTGTTTTTT.

The chain recombines TRBV20-1 with TRBJ2-7; perhaps D is TRBD1 or TRBD2 (5 bases each). V was clipped by 3 bases and J by 6 bases, with 15 bases between them. The germline V gene has CDR1 DFQATT and CDR2 SNEGSKA (reference sequence). There are 13 residues in the CDR3. CDR3 protein: CSASWDPKGEQYF. Here the CDR3 DNA reads TGCAGTGCTAGTTGGGACCCAAAGGGCGAGCAGTACTTC.

This clonotype showed up just a few times. The chain couples TRBV11-2 to TRBJ1-4; D might be TRBD1 (6 bases). Trimming removed 7 bases from V and 11 bases from J, with 14 bases in between. Germline assignment: CDR1 SGHAT and CDR2 FQNNGV. The CDR3 sequence is 12 residues long. In DNA form, the CDR3 reads TGTGCCAGCAACTCAGGGGCTGGTAAACTGTTTTTT. Translation: CASNSGAGKLFF.

This clonotype was detected a few times. V gene TRBV20-1 combines with J gene TRBJ2-1; weak D call: TRBD2 (7 bases). In germline, CDR1 is DFQATT, CDR2 SNEGSKA (reference sequence). V was cut by 1 base and J by 1 base, with 17 bases left in between. The length of the CDR3 is 17 residues. The CDR3 sequence is CSARAVGGGSSYNEQFF. CDR3 nucleotide sequence: TGCAGTGCTAGAGCAGTTGGGGGCGGGAGTTCCTACAATGAGCAGTTCTTC.

V is TRBV12-3 or TRBV12-4 and J is TRBJ1-1; D ambiguous. Trimming stripped 3 bases from V and 2 bases from J, with 10 bases between. The CDR3 is 14 amino acids. DNA of the CDR3: TGTGCCAGCAGTTTTTTGACGGCAAACACTGAAGCTTTCTTT. Translating gives CASSFLTANTEAFF.

This clonotype was recorded a few times. V and J are TRBV9 and TRBJ2-7; D not resolved. The germline gives CDR1 SGDLS, CDR2 YYNGEE. The V gene lost 0 bases and the J gene lost 2 bases, with 9 bases spanning the gap. This CDR3 has 14 residues. Written as DNA, the CDR3 is TGTGCCAGCAGCGTAGCTCCCAATACCTACGAGCAGTACTTC. Its protein is CASSVAPNTYEQYF.

This clonotype appeared a few times. V usage is TRBV29-1 and J usage is TRBJ2-5; D possibly corresponds to TRBD1 (6 bases). The end of the DNA fits TRBJ2-1 better, so the J call may be wrong. The length of the CDR3 is 15 residues. Germline V gene data show CDR1 as SQVTM and CDR2 as ANQGSEA. The CDR3 nucleotides read TGCAGCGTTTCCCAGGGGAAGGAGGTGGGAAATGAGCAGTTCTTC. As protein: CSVSQGKEVGNEQFF.

This clonotype was seen a handful of times. The J gene is TRBJ2-7, the V gene TRBV11-2; D gene uncertain. The CDR3 is 12 residues long. Trimming shortened V by 5 bases and J by 3 bases, and 8 bases separated the two germline ends. The germline gives CDR1 SGHAT, CDR2 FQNNGV. CDR3 amino acids: CASSRNRYEQYV. In DNA, the CDR3 is TGTGCCAGCAGCCGGAACCGCTACGAGCAGTACGTC.

The V and J genes are TRBV24-1 and TRBJ2-2, with D possibly being TRBD2 (5 bases). Germline loops: CDR1 KGHDR, CDR2 SFDVKD. V dropped 3 bases and J dropped 3 bases, with 22 bases sitting between them. The CDR3 length is 19 residues. In DNA form, the CDR3 reads TGTGCCACCAGTGATCCCGCGAGGACTGGGAAGAAAGACACCGGGGAGCTGTTTTTT. Encoded protein: CATSDPARTGKKDTGELFF.

This sequence joins TRBV6-5 and TRBJ2-7, with D unclear. This CDR3 contains 14 residues. Trimming pared 0 bases from V and 0 bases from J, leaving 6 bases between. Germline V CDR1 and CDR2: MNHEY, SVGAGI. CDR3 nucleotide sequence: TGTGCCAGCAGTTACTCAGGTGCCTCCTACGAGCAGTACTTC. Encoded protein: CASSYSGASYEQYF.

This chain joins TRBV12-3 or TRBV12-4 and TRBJ2-3; a weak D match, TRBD1 (5 bases). The CDR3 contains 17 residues. Trimming cost V 2 bases and J 6 bases, with 21 bases left between them. CDR3 residues: CASSLWNQGIKSDTQYF. In nucleotides, the CDR3 is TGTGCCAGCAGTTTATGGAATCAGGGTATCAAGTCGGATACGCAGTATTTT.